What follows is one T cell receptor beta chain and its context. During the 2 weeks before they entered the study, exposed participants had met someone with a PCR-confirmed or clinician-diagnosed COVID-19 case. Produced via immunoSEQ multiplex PCR; TCRdb's table is partial and in-frame only. Among more than 300,000 clones listed, approximately 93% were seen once. The data derive from a study of blood T cell repertoires in COVID-19. The CDR3 is 14 amino acids. Germline CDR1 and CDR2: DFQATT and SNEGSKA (reference sequence). V shed 3 bases, J shed 4 bases, and the junction held 8 bases outside the gene matches.

The TCR sequence derives from a woman aged 40 to 50 who had been exposed to COVID-19. The genes are TRBV20-1 and TRBJ1-2; TRBD1 aligns across 7 bases. Sequencing input: PBMCs or T cells enriched from blood (not recorded which). The CDR3 is CSASNRGQTYGYTF. The CDR3 DNA follows: TGCAGTGCTAGTAATAGGGGACAGACCTATGGCTACACCTTC.